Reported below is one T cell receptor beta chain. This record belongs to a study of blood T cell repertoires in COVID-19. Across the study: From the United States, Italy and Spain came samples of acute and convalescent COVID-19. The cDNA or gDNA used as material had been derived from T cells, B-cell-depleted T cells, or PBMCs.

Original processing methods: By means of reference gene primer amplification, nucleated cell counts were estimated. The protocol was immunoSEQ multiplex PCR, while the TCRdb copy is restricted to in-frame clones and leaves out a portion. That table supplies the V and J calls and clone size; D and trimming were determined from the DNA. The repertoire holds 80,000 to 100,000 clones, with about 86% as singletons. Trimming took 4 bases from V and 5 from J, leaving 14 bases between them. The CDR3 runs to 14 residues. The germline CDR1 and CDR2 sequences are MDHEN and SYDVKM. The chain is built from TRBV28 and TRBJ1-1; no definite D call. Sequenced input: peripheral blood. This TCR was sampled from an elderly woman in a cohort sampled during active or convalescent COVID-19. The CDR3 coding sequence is TGTGCCAGCAGTTGGATCGGGCGCGGGACTGAAGCTTTCTTT. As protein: CASSWIGRGTEAFF.